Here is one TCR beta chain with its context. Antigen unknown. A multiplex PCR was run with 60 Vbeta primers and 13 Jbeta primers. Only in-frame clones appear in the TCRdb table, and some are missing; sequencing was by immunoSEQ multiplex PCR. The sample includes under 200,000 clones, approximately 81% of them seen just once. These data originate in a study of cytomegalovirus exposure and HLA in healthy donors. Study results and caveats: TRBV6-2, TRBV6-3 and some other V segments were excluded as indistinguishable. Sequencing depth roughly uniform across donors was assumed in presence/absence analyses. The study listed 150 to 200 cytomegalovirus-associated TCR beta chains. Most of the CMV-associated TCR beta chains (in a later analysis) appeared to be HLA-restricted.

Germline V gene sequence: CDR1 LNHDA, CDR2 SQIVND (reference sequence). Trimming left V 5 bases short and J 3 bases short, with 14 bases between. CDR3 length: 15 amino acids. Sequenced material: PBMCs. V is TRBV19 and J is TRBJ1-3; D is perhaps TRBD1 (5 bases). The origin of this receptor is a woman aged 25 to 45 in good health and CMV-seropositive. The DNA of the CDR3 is TGTGCCAGTAGTCTAAAGGGGTTGTATGGAAACACCATATATTTT. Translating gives CASSLKGLYGNTIYF.